This is a list of T cell receptor beta chains from one sample in a study of tumor T cells in aggressive B-cell lymphoma. Only in-frame clones appear in the TCRdb table, and some are missing; sequencing was by immunoSEQ multiplex PCR. Here the sample spans about 2,400 clones, under 90% being singletons. The sequenced material came from tumor tissue. The receptors stem from an adult with diffuse large B cell lymphoma. Each CDR3 is given without its conserved first and last residue. Fields, in order: V gene, J gene, CDR3 protein.

V: TRBV5-1
J: TRBJ2-5
CDR3: ASSLWTSQETQY

V: TRBV5-1
J: TRBJ2-5
CDR3: ASSMAPGGMETQY

V: TRBV28
J: TRBJ2-5
CDR3: ASSYLDSQETQY

V: TRBV2
J: TRBJ2-1
CDR3: ASTLGGYNEQF

V: TRBV6-5
J: TRBJ2-7
CDR3: ASSYSGFLSEQY

V: TRBV7-2
J: TRBJ2-2
CDR3: AMGKRDGNTGELF

V: TRBV5-6
J: TRBJ1-1
CDR3: ASSLWQNTEAF

V: TRBV4-3
J: TRBJ2-1
CDR3: ASSQDLGKVPFNEQF

V: TRBV28
J: TRBJ2-4
CDR3: ASSLRGTGRYIQY

V: TRBV13
J: TRBJ2-7
CDR3: ASSGGTGVTYEQY

V: TRBV6-5
J: TRBJ2-1
CDR3: ASSMTSGVYNEQF

V: TRBV5-1
J: TRBJ2-1
CDR3: ASSFLAAYNEQF

V: TRBV28
J: TRBJ1-2
CDR3: ASSFGPRQGSDGYT

V: TRBV18
J: TRBJ2-7
CDR3: ASSPKADSGEQY

V: TRBV28
J: TRBJ1-2
CDR3: ASSTGSVSYGYT

V: TRBV11-2
J: TRBJ2-3
CDR3: ASSLGAGVTDTQY

V: TRBV14
J: TRBJ2-1
CDR3: ASSQVGLAFEQF

V: TRBV9
J: TRBJ2-7
CDR3: ASSVGREAPYEQY

V: TRBV6-5
J: TRBJ1-4
CDR3: ASSYSPEVLGLF

V: TRBV27
J: TRBJ2-5
CDR3: ASLSTSGSRETQY

V: TRBV7-9
J: TRBJ1-2
CDR3: ASSVPGHGYT

V: TRBV5-8
J: TRBJ1-2
CDR3: ASSLRGGALWGYT

V: TRBV13
J: TRBJ2-1
CDR3: ASSSKPSGLLSYNEQF

V: TRBV4-1
J: TRBJ2-1
CDR3: ASSQALLVGGFNEQF

V: TRBV2
J: TRBJ1-1
CDR3: ASRNQGSTEAF

V: TRBV9
J: TRBJ1-2
CDR3: ASTRDRDNDYGYT

V: TRBV6-6
J: TRBJ2-7
CDR3: ASSGLAGTYEQY

V: TRBV19
J: TRBJ2-1
CDR3: ASTLLGQQF

V: TRBV5-1
J: TRBJ2-5
CDR3: ASSPLVGTGSETQY

V: TRBV7-9
J: TRBJ2-5
CDR3: ASSLQGALGETQY

V: TRBV30
J: TRBJ2-5
CDR3: AWSVGGSSETQY

V: TRBV18
J: TRBJ2-1
CDR3: ASSPDLTNEQF

V: TRBV19
J: TRBJ2-1
CDR3: ASSIVRGHEQF

V: TRBV19
J: TRBJ1-4
CDR3: ASSIDRGNEKLF

V: TRBV19
J: TRBJ1-1
CDR3: ASSRGQGLNTEAF

V: TRBV6-5
J: TRBJ2-1
CDR3: ASNSGGSSYNEQF

V: TRBV28
J: TRBJ1-1
CDR3: ASSFRLSGGANTEAF

V: TRBV6-1
J: TRBJ2-7
CDR3: ASAWLAGEGQY

V: TRBV30
J: TRBJ2-7
CDR3: ACDRDGTYEQY

V: TRBV7-2
J: TRBJ2-1
CDR3: ASSPRYEQF

V: TRBV2
J: TRBJ2-5
CDR3: ASNQGGDQETQY

V: TRBV4-2
J: TRBJ1-1
CDR3: ASSQERTAMNTEAF

V: TRBV28
J: TRBJ2-2
CDR3: ASTLGAGGGELF

V: TRBV10-3
J: TRBJ2-1
CDR3: AISEVLDYNEQF

V: TRBV9
J: TRBJ2-1
CDR3: ASSVGRENYNEQF

V: TRBV5-1
J: TRBJ2-3
CDR3: ASSFSGTGTLTDTQY

V: TRBV7-2
J: TRBJ2-7
CDR3: ASSYTSGSPGEQY

V: TRBV5-1
J: TRBJ2-7
CDR3: ASSPEAGRTYEQY

V: TRBV6-6
J: TRBJ2-7
CDR3: ASSTREGYEQY

V: TRBV9
J: .
CDR3: ASSGEGLAINEQY

V: TRBV15
J: TRBJ1-2
CDR3: ATSRALGQGNYGYT